This T cell receptor (beta chain) stems from a study of blood T cell repertoires in COVID-19. Turning to the study itself: The United States, Italy and Spain supplied acute and convalescent COVID-19 samples. T cells, B-cell-depleted T cells, or PBMCs supplied cDNA or gDNA.

Seattle enrolled patients during active infection and tracked them longitudinally. Profiled with immunoSEQ multiplex PCR; TCRdb holds only in-frame clones, not every one. The table has some 290,000 clones, roughly 90% seen once; the top ten hold 11%. Specimen: peripheral blood. The TCR originated in a woman under 40 with COVID-19, enrolled during active disease.

DNA for the CDR3: TGTGCCAGCAGCAGACAGGGGAAAGAGACCCAGTACTTC. It yields the protein CASSRQGKETQYF. The rearrangement uses TRBV12-3 or TRBV12-4 and TRBJ2-5; 8 positions agree with TRBD1. V lost 6 bases, J lost 3 bases, and 3 bases stayed unmatched. CDR3 length: 13 amino acids.